Each of the 8 T cell receptor beta chains below was sequenced from the same sample in a study of blood T cell repertoires in COVID-19. Using immunoSEQ multiplex PCR, the repertoire was profiled, and TCRdb retains in-frame clones only, with some absent. Here the sample spans about 99,000 clones, 87% being singletons. The sequenced sample was peripheral blood. These receptors were taken from a middle-aged man in a cohort sampled during active COVID-19.

This sequence joins TRBV5-1 and TRBJ2-3, with TRBD2 matching 8 bases. This CDR3 spans 19 amino acids. V gave up 4 bases and J gave up 2 bases; unmatched junction bases: 18. Germline V gives CDR1 SGHRS, CDR2 YFSETQ. CDR3 DNA sequence: TGCGCCAGCAGCCCTCTCCGGGGGGGCGCCAGCGGGGTCACAGATACGCAGTATTTT. Its translation: CASSPLRGGASGVTDTQYF.

The V gene is TRBV24-1, the J gene TRBJ2-3; 7 bases line up with TRBD1. Trimming at V came to 4 bases and at J to 4 bases, leaving 10 bases not matched to a gene. CDR3 length: 16 amino acids. The germline gives CDR1 KGHDR, CDR2 SFDVKD. CDR3 sequence: CATSDTTGERADTQYF. CDR3 coding DNA: TGTGCCACCAGTGACACAACAGGGGAGAGGGCAGATACGCAGTATTTT.

This chain uses TRBV29-1 with TRBJ2-7, with D maybe TRBD1 (6 bases). Per the germline V gene, CDR1 is SQVTM and CDR2 is ANQGSEA. Trimming stripped 7 bases from V and 1 base from J, with 14 bases between. The CDR3 has 13 amino acids. In nucleotides, the CDR3 is TGCAGCGCTTCACAGGGAATGTCCTACGAGCAGTACTTC. This sequence encodes CSASQGMSYEQYF.

V is TRBV15 and J is TRBJ2-3; 11 nucleotides align to TRBD2. CDR3 length: 18 residues. Germline V CDR1 and CDR2: LNHNV, YYDKDF (reference sequence). V lost 0 bases and J lost 4; bases outside the gene matches: 9. Here the CDR3 DNA reads TGTGCCACCAGCAGAGAAGGAACTAGCGGGGGTAATCCAGATACGCAGTATTTT. This gives the protein CATSREGTSGGNPDTQYF.

This clone was detected once. The J gene is TRBJ2-7, the V gene TRBV10-3; tentatively, D is TRBD1 (6 bases). From germline, CDR1 is ENHRY and CDR2 SYGVKD. The V gene lost 0 bases and the J gene lost 3 bases, with 12 bases spanning the gap. The CDR3 covers 15 residues. CDR3 sequence (DNA): TGTGCCATCAGTGAGTCGAACAGGGCTAGCTACGAGCAGTACTTC. Protein: CAISESNRASYEQYF.

The gene calls are TRBV19 and TRBJ1-3, with D possibly being TRBD1 (5 bases). This CDR3 has 16 residues. Trimming left V 8 bases short and J 0 bases short, with 17 bases between. Germline CDR1 is LNHDA and CDR2 is SQIVND (reference sequence). CDR3 DNA sequence: TGTGCCAGTTCATCGACAGTCTCGAACTCTGGAAACACCATATATTTT. Translated, it gives CASSSTVSNSGNTIYF.

The chain employs TRBV18 and TRBJ2-7; TRBD1 might be the D (5 bases). The CDR3 contains 14 residues. Deletions cut 6 bases from V and 6 bases from J, with 18 bases between. CDR1 and CDR2 (germline): KGHSH, LQKENI. CDR3 bases: TGTGCCAGCTCCCCTCAGGGTGGGGTAGGCGAGCAGTACGTC. Translating gives CASSPQGGVGEQYV.

This sequence joins TRBV14 and TRBJ1-6; TRBD1 matches 7 bases. V was pared by 3 bases and J by 7 bases, with 6 bases of the junction left unmatched. Germline V gene lookup returns CDR1 SGHDN and CDR2 FVKESK. The CDR3 loop spans 15 amino acids. The DNA of the CDR3 is TGTGCCAGCAGCCAGACAGGGAATGGCAATTCACCCCTCCACTTT. This gives the protein CASSQTGNGNSPLHF.